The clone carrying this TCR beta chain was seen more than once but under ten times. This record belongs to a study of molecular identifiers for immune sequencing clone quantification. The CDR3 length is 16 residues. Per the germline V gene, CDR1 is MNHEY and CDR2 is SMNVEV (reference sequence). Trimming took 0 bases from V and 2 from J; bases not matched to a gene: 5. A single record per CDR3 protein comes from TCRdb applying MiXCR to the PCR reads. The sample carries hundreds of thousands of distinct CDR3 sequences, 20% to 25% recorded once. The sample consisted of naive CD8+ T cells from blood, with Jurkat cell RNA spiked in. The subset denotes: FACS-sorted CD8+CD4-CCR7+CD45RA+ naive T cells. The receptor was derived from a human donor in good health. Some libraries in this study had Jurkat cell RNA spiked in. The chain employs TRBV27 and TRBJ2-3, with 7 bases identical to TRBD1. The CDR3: CASSLSWDSLTDTQYF. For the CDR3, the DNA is TGTGCCAGCAGTTTATCCTGGGACAGTCTCACAGATACGCAGTATTTT.